This record looks at one T cell receptor (beta chain) sequence and its context. PCR primers comprised 60 Vbeta and 13 Jbeta primers. Using immunoSEQ multiplex PCR, the repertoire was profiled, and TCRdb retains in-frame clones only, with some absent. The sample has about 150,000 clones, around 80% seen once. The sample is drawn from a study of cytomegalovirus exposure and HLA in healthy donors. V dropped 1 base and J dropped 3 bases, with 6 bases sitting between them. CDR1 is LNHDA, CDR2 SQIVND, per germline (reference sequence). The CDR3 contains 14 residues. This TCR was sampled from a man aged 35 to 55 in good health and CMV-seropositive. The chain couples TRBV19 to TRBJ1-4; possibly TRBD1 for D (5 bases). Source material: PBMCs. The CDR3 region has the DNA TGTGCCAGTAGTATAGGACAGTCTAATGAAAAACTGTTTTTT. The encoded protein is CASSIGQSNEKLFF. Using reference TRBV19 and TRBJ1-4 for the parts outside the CDR3, the full variable domain is DGGITQSPKYLFRKEGQNVTLSCEQNLNHDAMYWYRQDPGQGLRLIYYSQIVNDFQKGDIAEGYSVSREKKESFPLTVTSAQKNPTAFYLCASSIGQSNEKLFFGSGTQLSVL.